A single sample gave rise to the 11 T cell receptor beta chains below, sequenced in a study of T cells in Graves' hyperthyroidism and ophthalmopathy. TCR beta CDR3 region amplification was performed from RNA transcripts. The HTBI primer set drove a first-round RT-PCR of the TCR CDR3. From the multiplex PCR reads, TCRdb called clonotypes with MiXCR, one entry per CDR3 protein. This table holds a few hundred thousand distinct CDR3 sequences, 13% found once. Specimen: blood. These receptors originate from a man aged 25-40 years with Graves' hyperthyroidism that later progressed to Graves' ophthalmopathy.

This clonotype was detected many times. The J gene is TRBJ2-5, the V gene TRBV12-3 or TRBV12-4; D ambiguous. Trimming cost V 6 bases and J 3 bases, with 5 bases left between them. This CDR3 comprises 11 residues. This chain's CDR3 is CASSLKETQYF. The CDR3 nucleotides read TGTGCCAGCAGCTTGAAAGAGACCCAGTACTTC.

This clonotype was detected many times. The rearrangement links TRBV6-1 to TRBJ1-1, with a tentative D call TRBD1 (6 bases). Germline values: CDR1 MNHNS, CDR2 SASEGT. V gave up 10 bases and J gave up 3 bases, with 15 bases separating them. This CDR3 is 13 amino acids long. The chain's CDR3 is CATLGGGDTEAFF. The DNA for the CDR3 is TGTGCCACCCTGGGGGGGGGCGACACTGAAGCTTTCTTT.

The sample holds many counts of this clonotype. This chain connects TRBV12-3 or TRBV12-4 to TRBJ1-4; unclear D gene. The CDR3 spans 13 residues. V was clipped by 2 bases and J by 8 bases, with 9 bases between them. The CDR3 bases are TGTGCCAGCAGTTTATGGGTGGCCGAAAAACTGTTTTTT. Amino acids: CASSLWVAEKLFF.

This clonotype has at least ten counts. V usage is TRBV27 and J usage is TRBJ2-7, with 7 bases matching TRBD2. There are 15 residues in the CDR3. V was pared by 3 bases and J by 3 bases, with 8 bases of the junction left unmatched. Germline V gene lookup returns CDR1 MNHEY and CDR2 SMNVEV (reference sequence). The CDR3 is CASSFGEGLSYEQYF. The CDR3 bases are TGTGCCAGCAGTTTTGGGGAGGGCCTGAGCTACGAGCAGTACTTC.

The DNA for the CDR3 is TGCGCCAGCAAAGGGGATAACACAGATACGCAGTATTTT. It is translated as CASKGDNTDTQYF. V and J are TRBV5-1 and TRBJ2-3; D is possibly TRBD1 (5 bases). Germline values: CDR1 SGHRS, CDR2 YFSETQ. The ends were cut back, 6 bases at V and 2 bases at J, with 10 bases in the middle. There are 13 residues in the CDR3. Drawing the rest from reference TRBV5-1 and TRBJ2-3, the complete variable domain is KAGVTQTPRYLIKTRGQQVTLSCSPISGHRSVSWYQQTPGQGLQFLFEYFSETQRNKGNFPGRFSGRQFSNSRSEMNVSTLELGDSALYLCASKGDNTDTQYFGPGTRLTVL.

This clonotype was found a few times. V usage is TRBV20-1 and J usage is TRBJ1-3; D gene ambiguous. The CDR3 runs to 15 residues. V was pared by 0 bases and J by 4 bases, with 13 bases between. Germline CDR1 is DFQATT and CDR2 is SNEGSKA (reference sequence). CDR3 DNA sequence: TGCAGTGCTAGAGATTTTAGGACCGCCGGAAACACCATATATTTT. Translated: CSARDFRTAGNTIYF.

There are many counts of this clonotype. The J gene is TRBJ2-1, the V gene TRBV24-1; 9 nucleotides line up with TRBD1. In germline, CDR1 is KGHDR, CDR2 SFDVKD. The CDR3 is 16 residues long. J lost 7 bases, V lost 0 bases, and 6 bases had no gene match. The CDR3 bases are TGTGCCACCAGTGATTTGGGGACAGGGCCGCTAAATGAGCAGTTCTTC. Amino acid sequence: CATSDLGTGPLNEQFF.

This clonotype was counted many times. J is TRBJ2-6 and V is TRBV6-2 or TRBV6-3; TRBD1 might be the D (6 bases). Germline V CDR1 and CDR2: MNHEY, SVGEGT. The length of the CDR3 is 17 residues. V lost 8 bases, J lost 0 bases, and 17 bases lay in between. CDR3 in amino acids: CASLGAKGSSGANVLTF. CDR3 DNA sequence: TGTGCCAGCTTGGGGGCCAAGGGGAGCTCTGGGGCCAACGTCCTGACTTTC.

A remark on this clonotype: A much larger clone differs by one base, so this may be a read error. The V call is TRBV28, the J call TRBJ1-4; 10 bases agree with TRBD1. Germline CDR1 MDHEN, CDR2 SYDVKM. This CDR3 region has 15 residues. In nucleotides, the CDR3 is TGTGCCAGCAGTTTAGACAGGGGGCCGGATGAAAAACTGTGTTTT. Its translation is CASSLDRGPDEKLCF.

The chain links TRBV6-1 to TRBJ2-7; 12 bases fit TRBD2. The ends lost 5 bases at V and 2 bases at J; junction bases unmatched: 10. The germline gives CDR1 MNHNS, CDR2 SASEGT. The CDR3 runs 17 residues. CDR3 sequence (DNA): TGTGCCAGCAGTTCATCAAGGACTAGCGGGACAACCTACGAGCAGTACTTC. Protein: CASSSSRTSGTTYEQYF.

This clonotype turned up a few times. The chain employs TRBV6-1 and TRBJ2-4; 8 positions agree with TRBD2. The J segment lost 6 bases and the V segment lost 2 bases, leaving 9 bases of the junction unmatched. This CDR3 contains 16 residues. The germline gives CDR1 MNHNS, CDR2 SASEGT. CDR3 residues: CASSEFAGGGGNIQYF. The CDR3 DNA is TGTGCCAGCAGTGAATTTGCCGGGGGGGGGGGAAACATTCAGTACTTC.